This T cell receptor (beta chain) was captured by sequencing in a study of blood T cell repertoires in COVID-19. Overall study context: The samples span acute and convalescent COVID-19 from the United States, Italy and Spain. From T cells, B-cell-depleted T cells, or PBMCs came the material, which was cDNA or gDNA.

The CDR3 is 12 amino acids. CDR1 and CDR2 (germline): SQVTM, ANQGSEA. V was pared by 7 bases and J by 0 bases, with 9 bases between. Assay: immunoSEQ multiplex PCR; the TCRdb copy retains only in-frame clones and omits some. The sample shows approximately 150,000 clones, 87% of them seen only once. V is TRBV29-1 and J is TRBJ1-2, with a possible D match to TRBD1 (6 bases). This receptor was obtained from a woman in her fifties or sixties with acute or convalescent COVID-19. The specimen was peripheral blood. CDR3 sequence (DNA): TGCAGCGCCGGGACAACTAACTATGGCTACACCTTC. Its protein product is CSAGTTNYGYTF.